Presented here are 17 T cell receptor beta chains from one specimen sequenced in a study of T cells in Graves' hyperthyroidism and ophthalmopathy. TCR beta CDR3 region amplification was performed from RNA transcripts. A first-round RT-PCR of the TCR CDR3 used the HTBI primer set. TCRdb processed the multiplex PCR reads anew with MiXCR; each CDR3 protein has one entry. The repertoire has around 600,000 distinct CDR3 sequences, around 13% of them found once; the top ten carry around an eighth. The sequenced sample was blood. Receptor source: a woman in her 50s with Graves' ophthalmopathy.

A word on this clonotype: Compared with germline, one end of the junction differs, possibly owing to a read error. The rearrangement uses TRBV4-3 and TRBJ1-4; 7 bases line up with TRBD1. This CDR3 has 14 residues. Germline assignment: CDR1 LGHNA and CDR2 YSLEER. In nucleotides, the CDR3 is TGCGCCAGCAGCCTAAGTTCCCAGGGGGAAAAACTTTTTTTT. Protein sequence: CASSLSSQGEKLFF.

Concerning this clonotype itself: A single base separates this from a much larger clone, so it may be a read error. Here the CDR3 reads CARGAPRAGELFF. CDR3 sequence (DNA): TGTGCCAGAGGGGCTCCCCGGGCCGGGGAGCTGTTTTTT. This rearrangement joins TRBV2 to TRBJ2-2, with D possibly being TRBD1 (5 bases). Trimming took off 9 bases at V and 6 bases at J, with 14 bases between the two ends. In germline, CDR1 is SNHLY, CDR2 FYNNEI. This CDR3 comprises 13 residues.

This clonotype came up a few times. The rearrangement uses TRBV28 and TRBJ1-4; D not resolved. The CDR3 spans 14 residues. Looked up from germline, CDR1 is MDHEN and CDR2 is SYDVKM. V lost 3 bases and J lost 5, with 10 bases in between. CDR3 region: CASSFGSSNEKLFF. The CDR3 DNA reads TGTGCCAGCAGTTTTGGCAGCTCGAATGAAAAACTGTTTTTT. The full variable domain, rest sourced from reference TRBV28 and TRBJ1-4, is DVKVTQSSRYLVKRTGEKVFLECVQDMDHENMFWYRQDPGLGLRLIYFSYDVKMKEKGDIPEGYSVSREKKERFSLILESASTNQTSMYLCASSFGSSNEKLFFGSGTQLSVL.

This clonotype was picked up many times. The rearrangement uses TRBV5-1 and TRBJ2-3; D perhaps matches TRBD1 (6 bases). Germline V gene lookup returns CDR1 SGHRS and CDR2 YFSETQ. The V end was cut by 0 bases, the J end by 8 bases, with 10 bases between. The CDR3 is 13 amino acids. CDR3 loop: CASSLVRGGTQYF. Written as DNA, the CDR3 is TGCGCCAGCAGCTTGGTCAGGGGTGGTACGCAGTATTTT.

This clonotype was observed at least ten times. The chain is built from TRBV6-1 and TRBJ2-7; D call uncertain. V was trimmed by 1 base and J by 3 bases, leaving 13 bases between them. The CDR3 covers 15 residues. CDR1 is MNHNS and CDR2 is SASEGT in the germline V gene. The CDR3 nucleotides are TGTGCCAGCAGTGAAGAGGCTAGACCCTACTACGAGCAGTACTTC. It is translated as CASSEEARPYYEQYF.

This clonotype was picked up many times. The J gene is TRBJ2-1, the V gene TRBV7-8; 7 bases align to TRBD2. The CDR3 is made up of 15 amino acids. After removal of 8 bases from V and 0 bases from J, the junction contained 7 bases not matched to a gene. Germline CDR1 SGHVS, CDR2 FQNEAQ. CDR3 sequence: CASRSRGSSYNEQFF. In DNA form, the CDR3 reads TGTGCCAGCCGGAGTCGCGGGAGCTCCTACAATGAGCAGTTCTTC. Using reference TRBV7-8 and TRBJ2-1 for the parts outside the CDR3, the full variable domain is GAGVSQSPRYKVAKRGQDVALRCDPISGHVSLFWYQQALGQGPEFLTYFQNEAQLDKSGLPSDRFFAERPEGSVSTLKIQRTQQEDSAVYLCASRSRGSSYNEQFFGPGTRLTVL.

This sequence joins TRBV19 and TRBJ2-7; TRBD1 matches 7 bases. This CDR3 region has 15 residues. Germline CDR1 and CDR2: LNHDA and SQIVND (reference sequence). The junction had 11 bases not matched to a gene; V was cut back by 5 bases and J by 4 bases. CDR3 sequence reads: CASSSRQGLFYEQYF. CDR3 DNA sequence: TGTGCCAGTAGTTCGAGACAGGGTTTGTTTTACGAGCAGTACTTC.

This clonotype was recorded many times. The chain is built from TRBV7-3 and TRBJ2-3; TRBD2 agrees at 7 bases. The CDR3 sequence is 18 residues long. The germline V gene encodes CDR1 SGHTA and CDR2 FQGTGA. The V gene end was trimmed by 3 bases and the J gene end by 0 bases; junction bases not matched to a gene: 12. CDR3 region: CASSLREGQASSTDTQYF. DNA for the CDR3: TGTGCCAGCAGCTTGAGGGAGGGCCAGGCCTCTAGCACAGATACGCAGTATTTT.

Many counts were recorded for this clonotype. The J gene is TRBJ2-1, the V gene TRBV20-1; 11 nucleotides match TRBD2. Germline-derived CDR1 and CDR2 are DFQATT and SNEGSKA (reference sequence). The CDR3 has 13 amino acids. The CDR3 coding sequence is TGCAGCTTCACTAGCGGGAGTTTGAGTGAGCAGTTCTTC. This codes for CSFTSGSLSEQFF.

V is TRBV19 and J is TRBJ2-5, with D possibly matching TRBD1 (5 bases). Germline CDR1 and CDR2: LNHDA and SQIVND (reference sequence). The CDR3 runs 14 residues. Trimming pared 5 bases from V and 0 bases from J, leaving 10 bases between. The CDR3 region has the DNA TGTGCCAGTAGTCCCCCGGACAACCAAGAGACCCAGTACTTC. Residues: CASSPPDNQETQYF.

In nucleotides, the CDR3 is TGTGCCAGCAGCCAAGCGGGAGTTCCCACCAATGAGCAGTTCTTC. Translation gives CASSQAGVPTNEQFF. The chain carries TRBV7-8 and TRBJ2-1, with TRBD2 matching over 8 bases. The CDR3 consists of 15 residues. The V and J ends lost 5 bases and 6 bases, in that order; junction bases with no gene match: 9. Germline values: CDR1 SGHVS, CDR2 FQNEAQ.

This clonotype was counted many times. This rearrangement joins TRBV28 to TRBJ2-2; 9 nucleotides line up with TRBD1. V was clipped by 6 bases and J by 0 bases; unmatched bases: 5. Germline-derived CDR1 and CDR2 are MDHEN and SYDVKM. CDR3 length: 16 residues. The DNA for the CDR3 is TGTGCCAGCAGATACACAGGGGGCGCGAACACCGGGGAGCTGTTTTTT. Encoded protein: CASRYTGGANTGELFF.

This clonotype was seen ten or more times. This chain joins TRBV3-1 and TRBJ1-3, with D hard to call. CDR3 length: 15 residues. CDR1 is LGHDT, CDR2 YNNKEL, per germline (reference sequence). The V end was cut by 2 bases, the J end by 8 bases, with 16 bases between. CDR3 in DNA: TGTGCCAGCAGCCAATTAAGACCCCGAGGTGACACCATATATTTT. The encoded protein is CASSQLRPRGDTIYF.

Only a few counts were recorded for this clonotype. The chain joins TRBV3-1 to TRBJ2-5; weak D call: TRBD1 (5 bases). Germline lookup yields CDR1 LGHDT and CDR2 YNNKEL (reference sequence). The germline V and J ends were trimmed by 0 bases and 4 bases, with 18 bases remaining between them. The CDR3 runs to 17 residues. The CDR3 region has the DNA TGTGCCAGCAGCCAAGATGGTCTGGCGAGAAGGGGAGAGACCCAGTACTTC. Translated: CASSQDGLARRGETQYF.

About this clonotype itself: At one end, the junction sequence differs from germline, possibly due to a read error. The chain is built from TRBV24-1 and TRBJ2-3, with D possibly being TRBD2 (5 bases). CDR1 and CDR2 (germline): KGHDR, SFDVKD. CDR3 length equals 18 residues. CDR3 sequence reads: CTTSDSSPVAGSTDTQYF. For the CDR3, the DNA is TGTACCACCAGTGACTCTTCCCCTGTGGCGGGTAGCACAGATACGCAGTATTTT.

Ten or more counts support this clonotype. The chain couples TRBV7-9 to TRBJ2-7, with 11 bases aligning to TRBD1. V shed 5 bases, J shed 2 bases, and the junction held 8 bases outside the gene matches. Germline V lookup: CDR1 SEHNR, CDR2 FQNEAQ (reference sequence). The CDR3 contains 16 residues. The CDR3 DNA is TGTGCCAGCAGCCCAACGGACAGGGGGCACCCCTACGAGCAGTACTTC. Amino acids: CASSPTDRGHPYEQYF.

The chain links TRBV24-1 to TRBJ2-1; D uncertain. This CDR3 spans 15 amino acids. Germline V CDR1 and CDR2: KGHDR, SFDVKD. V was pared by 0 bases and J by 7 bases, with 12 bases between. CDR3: CATSDLFSEMNEQFF. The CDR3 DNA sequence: TGTGCCACCAGTGATTTGTTTTCAGAAATGAATGAGCAGTTCTTC.